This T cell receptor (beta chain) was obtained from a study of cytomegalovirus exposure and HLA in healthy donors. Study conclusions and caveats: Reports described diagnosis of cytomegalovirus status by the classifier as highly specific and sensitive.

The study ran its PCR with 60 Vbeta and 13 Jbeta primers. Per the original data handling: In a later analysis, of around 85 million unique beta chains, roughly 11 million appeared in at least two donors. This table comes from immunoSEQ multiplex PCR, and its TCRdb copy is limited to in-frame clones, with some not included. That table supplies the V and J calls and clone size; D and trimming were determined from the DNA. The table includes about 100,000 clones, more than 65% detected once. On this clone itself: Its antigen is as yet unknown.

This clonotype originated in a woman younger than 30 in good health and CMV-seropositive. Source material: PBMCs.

The CDR3 nucleotides are TGTGCCAGCAGGACTCTTCACGGGTACGAGCAGTACTTC. Protein sequence: CASRTLHGYEQYF. V usage is TRBV28 and J usage is TRBJ2-7; no reliable D call. The V gene's germline CDR1 is MDHEN and CDR2 SYDVKM. CDR3 size: 13 residues. Between the trimmed V and J ends, which lost 6 bases and 4 bases, there was a span of 13 bases.